This T cell receptor beta chain was identified in a study of cytomegalovirus exposure and HLA in healthy donors. Primers: 60 Vbeta forward and 13 Jbeta reverse. TCRdb's table, derived via immunoSEQ multiplex PCR, lists solely in-frame clones and lacks some. Found here are 150,000 to 200,000 clones, roughly three quarters of them singletons; the top ten hold under 15%. From germline, CDR1 is SEHNR and CDR2 FQNEAQ (reference sequence). The CDR3 is made up of 15 amino acids. Details on this clone: Compared with germline, one end of the junction differs, possibly owing to a read error.

V usage is TRBV7-9 and J usage is TRBJ2-3, with 9 bases matching TRBD2. The clonotype originates from a woman aged 50 to 65 in good health and CMV-seropositive. Material for sequencing was PBMCs. In nucleotides, the CDR3 is TGTTCCAGCAGCCGACCGGGACTAGCCACAGATACGCAGTATTTT. Its translation is CSSSRPGLATDTQYF.